This T cell receptor (beta chain) was documented in a study of technical replicates of blood from a few donors. This clone was observed a few times. CDR3 size: 18 residues. Trimming took 5 bases from V and 4 from J; bases not matched to a gene: 12. Germline assignment: CDR1 SGHNT and CDR2 YYREEE (reference sequence). The table came from immunoSEQ multiplex PCR; TCRdb's copy has only in-frame clones and leaves some out. The sample holds about 63,000 clones, approximately 86% seen once. The chain is built from TRBV5-4 and TRBJ2-3; 14 bases line up with TRBD2. The sequenced material came from PBMCs. The sequence was collected from a human donor in good health. Some clones in this sample may be carry-over from other donors' samples. CDR3 sequence: CASRRARLAGGPADTQYF. CDR3 coding DNA: TGTGCCAGCAGACGTGCCAGACTAGCGGGGGGGCCAGCAGATACGCAGTATTTT.